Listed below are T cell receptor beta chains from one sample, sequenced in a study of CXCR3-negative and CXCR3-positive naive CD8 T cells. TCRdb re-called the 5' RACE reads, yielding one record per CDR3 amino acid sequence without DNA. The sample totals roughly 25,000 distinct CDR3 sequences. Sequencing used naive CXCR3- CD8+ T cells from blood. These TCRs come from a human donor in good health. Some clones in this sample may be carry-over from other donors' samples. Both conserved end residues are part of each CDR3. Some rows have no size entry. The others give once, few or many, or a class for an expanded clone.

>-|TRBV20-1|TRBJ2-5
CSARPSSGLAGSTQYF
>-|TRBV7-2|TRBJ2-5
CASSPGWRGEETQYF
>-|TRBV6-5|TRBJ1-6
CASSRTDSSYNSPLHF
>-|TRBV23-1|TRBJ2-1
CASSQSRKSWGAYNEQFF
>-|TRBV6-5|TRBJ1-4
CASSFSEGATNEKLFF
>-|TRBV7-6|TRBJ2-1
CASSRTGPYNEQFF
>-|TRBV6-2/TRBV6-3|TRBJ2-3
CTSSYSAGSTDTQYF
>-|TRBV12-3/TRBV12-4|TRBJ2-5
CASTSPGETQYF
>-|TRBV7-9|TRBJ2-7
CASSSWTRENEQYF
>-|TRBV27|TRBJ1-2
CASSPGEYYGYTF
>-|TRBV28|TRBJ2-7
CASSSETSSYEQYF
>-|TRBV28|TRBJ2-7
CASSYDRPDEQYF
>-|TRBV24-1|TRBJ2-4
CATSIQGPKNIQYF
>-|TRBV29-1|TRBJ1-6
CSVGTNSPLHF
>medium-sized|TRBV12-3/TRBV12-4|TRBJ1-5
CASSWRQGEQPQHF
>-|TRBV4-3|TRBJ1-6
CASSQERHSPLHF
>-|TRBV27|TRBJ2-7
CASWETGGFHEQYF
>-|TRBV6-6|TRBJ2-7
CASSFGTVSSSYEQYF
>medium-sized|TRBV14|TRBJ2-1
CASSQGDNEQFF
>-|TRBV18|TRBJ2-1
CASSPPGDNEQFF
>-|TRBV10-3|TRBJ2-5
CAISDYGAAYQETQYF
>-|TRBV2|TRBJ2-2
CASSDLGGELFF
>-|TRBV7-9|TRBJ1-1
CASSSTATGELGKNTEAFF
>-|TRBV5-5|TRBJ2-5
CASSPEDSLLVETQYF
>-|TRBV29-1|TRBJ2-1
CSVKGTSYLYNEQFF
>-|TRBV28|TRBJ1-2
CASNQGWGYGYTF
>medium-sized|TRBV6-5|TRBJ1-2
CASSLPTGFGYTF
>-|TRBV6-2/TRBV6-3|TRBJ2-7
CASIRGQNYEQYF
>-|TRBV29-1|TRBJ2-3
CSVEQEGPAGYKDTQYF
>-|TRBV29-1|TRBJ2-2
CSVLGLAGRGDPGELFF
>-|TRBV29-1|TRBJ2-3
CSVEDLGGGGTDTQYF
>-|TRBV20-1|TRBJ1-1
CSARAPSNTEAFF
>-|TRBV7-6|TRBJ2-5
CASSLLGGALETQYF
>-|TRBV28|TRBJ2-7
CASSPRTYREPYEQYF
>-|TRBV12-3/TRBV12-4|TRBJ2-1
CASSEDRGINEQFF
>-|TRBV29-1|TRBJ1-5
CSASGGHNQPQHF
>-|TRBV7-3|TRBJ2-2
CATGDGGAGELFF
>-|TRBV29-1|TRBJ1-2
CSSDGIYGYTF
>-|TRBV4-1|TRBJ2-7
CASSYRDRGPYEQYF
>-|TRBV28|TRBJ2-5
CASSTPSGTQYF
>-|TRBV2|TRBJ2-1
CASSHNRYNEQFF
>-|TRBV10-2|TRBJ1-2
CASSESDLDSYGYTF
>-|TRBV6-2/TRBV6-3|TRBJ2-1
CASRKGELPYNEQFF
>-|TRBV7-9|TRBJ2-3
CASSQRVTSGAGDTQYF
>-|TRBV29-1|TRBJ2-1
CSVVPPLGGRINEQFF
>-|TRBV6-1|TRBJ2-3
CASSVSQGYTDTQYF
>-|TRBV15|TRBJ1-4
CATGENPLVKLFF
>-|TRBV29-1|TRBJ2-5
CSTGEDIPGGGTQYF
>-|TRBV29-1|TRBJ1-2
CSVEVQDGYTF
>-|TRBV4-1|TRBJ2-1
CASSLGAGSLNEQFF
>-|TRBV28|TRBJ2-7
CASSLTSLEQYF
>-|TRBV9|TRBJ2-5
CASSEGGGSGETQYF
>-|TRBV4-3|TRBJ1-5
CASSQDRVYQPQHF
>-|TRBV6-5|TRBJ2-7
CASSYELGVLGEQYF
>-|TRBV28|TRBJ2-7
CASSSGFGGSGAYEQYF
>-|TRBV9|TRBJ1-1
CASSVDDETEAFF
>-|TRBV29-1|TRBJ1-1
CSVEDTGRGNTEAFF
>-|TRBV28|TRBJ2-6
CASSLSTGSGANVLTF
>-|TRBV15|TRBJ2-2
CATSRTYTGELFF